The 25 T cell receptor beta chains below come from one sample, sequenced in a study of metastatic and nonmetastatic thyroid tumors. TCRdb ran MiXCR on the PCR reads. The data show 15,000 to 20,000 clones, with under 35% seen just once and roughly a tenth held by the top ten. No patient received treatment before thyroid surgery. Sequenced input: blood. The origin of the receptors is a female donor with papillary thyroid cancer or a benign thyroid nodule (not recorded which). Some clones in this sample may be carry-over from other donors' samples.

The chain links TRBV27 to TRBJ1-2; D gene unclear. The CDR3 loop spans 13 amino acids. The V gene lost 4 bases and the J gene lost 3 bases, with 9 bases spanning the gap. Germline CDR1 reads MNHEY; CDR2 reads SMNVEV (reference sequence). CDR3: CASSSGGYYGYTF. The DNA of the CDR3 is TGTGCCAGCAGTTCCGGCGGATACTATGGCTACACCTTC.

This clone was recorded many times. The CDR3 ends on some other residue instead of the conserved phenylalanine or tryptophan, so this is likely a read error. The rearrangement links TRBV12-3 or TRBV12-4 to TRBJ2-2; D perhaps matches TRBD1 (6 bases). The CDR3 spans 15 residues. V was trimmed by 4 bases and J by 2 bases, leaving 11 bases between them. Here the CDR3 DNA reads TGTGCCAGCAGTTCGTGGGACACAAACACCGGGGAGCTGTTTTCT. The encoded protein is CASSSWDTNTGELFS.

There are many counts of this clone. The same CDR3 arises from other DNA sequences in this sample as well. The chain recombines TRBV4-1 with TRBJ2-7; 12 bases are shared with TRBD2. This CDR3 region has 15 residues. CDR1 and CDR2 (germline): MGHRA, YSYEKL. V trimming: 5 bases; J trimming: 4 bases; junction bases outside the gene matches: 6. CDR3 loop: CASSSPSGGGYEQYF. CDR3 nucleotide sequence: TGCGCCAGCAGCAGCCCTAGCGGGGGGGGATACGAGCAGTACTTC.

The chain carries TRBV20-1 and TRBJ2-3; 7 bases align to TRBD2. The germline CDR1 and CDR2 sequences are DFQATT and SNEGSKA (reference sequence). This CDR3 is 13 amino acids long. Trimming at V came to 4 bases and at J to 4 bases, leaving 5 bases not matched to a gene. CDR3 protein: CSAMAGEADTQYF. Written as DNA, the CDR3 is TGCAGTGCTATGGCGGGGGAGGCAGATACGCAGTATTTT.

The chain combines TRBV6-5 with TRBJ2-7; 7 bases fit TRBD2. There are 13 residues in the CDR3. Germline CDR1 is MNHEY and CDR2 is SVGAGI. With 4 bases clipped from V and 7 bases from J, the junction kept 7 bases outside the gene matches. CDR3 nucleotide sequence: TGTGCCAGCAGTTGGGAGGGCCGGGTTGAGCAGTACTTC. Translating gives CASSWEGRVEQYF.

This clone was found many times. This chain uses TRBV20-1 with TRBJ1-4, with D perhaps TRBD1 (6 bases). Trimming shortened V by 6 bases and J by 4 bases, and 15 bases separated the two germline ends. There are 14 residues in the CDR3. Germline CDR1 DFQATT, CDR2 SNEGSKA (reference sequence). The CDR3 spells CSAEPGHLNEKLFF. The DNA for the CDR3 is TGCAGTGCAGAACCGGGACACCTTAATGAAAAACTGTTTTTT.

The chain links TRBV3-1 to TRBJ2-2; 10 bases agree with TRBD1. The J segment lost 7 bases and the V segment lost 6 bases, leaving 8 bases of the junction unmatched. The CDR3 loop spans 15 amino acids. Germline CDR1 and CDR2: LGHDT and YNNKEL (reference sequence). The CDR3 loop is CASRVGQGEVGELFF. The CDR3 DNA sequence: TGTGCCAGCAGAGTCGGACAGGGGGAGGTCGGGGAGCTGTTTTTT.

This clone is labeled as medium-sized. The J gene is TRBJ2-7, the V gene TRBV18; perhaps TRBD1 as D (6 bases). The CDR3 length is 13 residues. Per the germline V gene, CDR1 is KGHSH and CDR2 is LQKENI. Trimming left V 2 bases short and J 7 bases short, with 12 bases between. The chain's CDR3 is CASSPTQQGEQYF. In DNA form, the CDR3 reads TGTGCCAGCTCACCAACCCAACAGGGAGAGCAGTACTTC.

This clone appeared a few times. The rearrangement links TRBV27 to TRBJ2-5; D is perhaps TRBD1 or TRBD2 (6 bases each). This CDR3 region has 14 residues. Trimming stripped 3 bases from V and 4 bases from J, with 12 bases between. Germline V gene sequence: CDR1 MNHEY, CDR2 SMNVEV (reference sequence). The CDR3 region is CASSLFGGAETQYF. CDR3 DNA: TGTGCCAGCAGTTTGTTCGGGGGCGCAGAGACCCAGTACTTC.

The V and J genes are TRBV19 and TRBJ2-1, with TRBD2 matching over 7 bases. Losses at the gene ends were 1 base for V and 13 bases for J; bases not matched to a gene: 10. Germline CDR1 LNHDA, CDR2 SQIVND (reference sequence). The CDR3 is 14 residues long. In DNA form, the CDR3 reads TGTGCCAGTAGTATAGTTGGGGGGGTATATTATCAGTTCTTC. Translation: CASSIVGGVYYQFF.

This CDR3 reads CAWNRAGSLRGANVLTF. The CDR3 DNA is TGTGCCTGGAATCGCGCAGGGTCCCTCAGAGGGGCCAACGTCCTGACTTTC. V gene TRBV30 combines with J gene TRBJ2-6, with D possibly matching TRBD1 (5 bases). The CDR3 has 17 residues. Germline V gene sequence: CDR1 GTSNPN, CDR2 SVGIG (reference sequence). The ends were cut back, 4 bases at V and 4 bases at J, with 20 bases in the middle.

The genes are TRBV11-2 and TRBJ2-6, with D possibly being TRBD2 (7 bases). Germline V gene data show CDR1 as SGHAT and CDR2 as FQNNGV. There are 19 residues in the CDR3. V dropped 1 base and J dropped 1 base, with 17 bases sitting between them. CDR3 amino acids: CASSLGGGRWRSGANVLTF. CDR3 DNA sequence: TGTGCCAGCAGCTTAGGGGGGGGCAGGTGGAGGTCTGGGGCCAACGTCCTGACTTTC.

Concerning this clone: A read error may account for a junction end that differs from germline. The chain joins TRBV20-1 to TRBJ2-3; D is possibly TRBD1 or TRBD2 (6 bases each). The germline V gene has CDR1 DFQATT and CDR2 SNEGSKA (reference sequence). The CDR3 covers 15 residues. CDR3 sequence (DNA): TGCAGTTCTAGAGATATGAGTGGGGGGCTAGATGCGCAGTATTTT. This sequence encodes CSSRDMSGGLDAQYF.

Within the sample, this clone is medium-sized (0.01 to 0.1%). The gene calls are TRBV30 and TRBJ2-3; 8 positions match TRBD2. The germline CDR1 and CDR2 sequences are GTSNPN and SVGIG (reference sequence). V lost 0 bases, J lost 1 base, and 3 bases stayed unmatched. This CDR3 comprises 15 residues. Written as DNA, the CDR3 is TGTGCCTGGAGTGTATTTAGCGGGGGCACAGATACGCAGTATTTT. Encoded protein: CAWSVFSGGTDTQYF.

This chain connects TRBV4-1 to TRBJ2-7; D remains ambiguous. Germline loops: CDR1 MGHRA, CDR2 YSYEKL. The germline V and J ends were trimmed by 2 bases and 6 bases, with 17 bases remaining between them. The CDR3 is 15 amino acids. Here the CDR3 reads CASSQLILHSSEQYF. The CDR3 bases are TGCGCCAGCAGCCAACTTATTTTACATTCAAGCGAGCAGTACTTC.

This clone was picked up many times. The CDR3 sequence is CATSWDISPGNTIYF. The CDR3, as DNA: TGTGCCACCAGCTGGGACATCAGCCCTGGAAACACCATATATTTT. The chain combines TRBV15 with TRBJ1-3; the D gene is possibly TRBD1 (6 bases). The CDR3 consists of 15 residues. Germline CDR1 is LNHNV and CDR2 is YYDKDF (reference sequence). V shed 5 bases and J shed 2 bases, with 13 bases lying between them.

This clone turned up a few times. The chain couples TRBV28 to TRBJ2-7; 11 bases are shared with TRBD2. Germline-derived CDR1 and CDR2 are MDHEN and SYDVKM. This CDR3 has 15 amino acids. Losses at the gene ends were 10 bases for V and 5 bases for J; bases not matched to a gene: 13. The CDR3 loop reads CATTKDSGRAHEQYF. In DNA form, the CDR3 reads TGTGCCACTACTAAGGATAGCGGGAGGGCCCACGAGCAGTACTTC. The full variable domain, completed using reference TRBV28 and TRBJ2-7, is DVKVTQSSRYLVKRTGEKVFLECVQDMDHENMFWYRQDPGLGLRLIYFSYDVKMKEKGDIPEGYSVSREKKERFSLILESASTNQTSMYLCATTKDSGRAHEQYFGPGTRLTVT.

The chain recombines TRBV3-1 with TRBJ2-7; 10 positions agree with TRBD1. This CDR3 has 14 residues. Germline trimming cut 3 bases from V and 4 bases from J; bases unmatched to any gene: 3. Per the germline V gene, CDR1 is LGHDT and CDR2 is YNNKEL (reference sequence). The CDR3 sequence is CASSQGQGIYEQYF. As DNA, the CDR3 is TGTGCCAGCAGCCAGGGACAGGGGATATACGAGCAGTACTTC.

The sample holds many counts of this clone. This chain joins TRBV9 and TRBJ2-5; 9 bases match TRBD2. The CDR3 totals 15 residues. CDR1 and CDR2 (germline): SGDLS, YYNGEE. V lost 3 bases to trimming and J lost 7 bases; unmatched junction nucleotides: 10. CDR3 in DNA: TGTGCCAGCAGCGCGGGGGCGGGGGGGCATGTGACCCAGTACTTC. Residues: CASSAGAGGHVTQYF.

In this sample, this clone is medium-sized. This chain uses TRBV6-2 or TRBV6-3 with TRBJ2-3, with D perhaps matching TRBD1 (5 bases). V lost 0 bases to trimming and J lost 6 bases, with 7 bases between them. Germline V CDR1 and CDR2: MNHEY, SVGEGT. The CDR3 loop spans 13 amino acids. The CDR3 DNA sequence: TGTGCCAGCAGTTACTCCAGGGTGGATACGCAGTATTTT. Translated: CASSYSRVDTQYF.

This clone counts as medium-sized. V gene TRBV11-2 combines with J gene TRBJ2-5, with 12 bases lining up with TRBD2. Germline CDR1 reads SGHAT; CDR2 reads FQNNGV. V shed 5 bases, J shed 5 bases, and the junction held 6 bases outside the gene matches. The length of the CDR3 is 15 residues. The CDR3 DNA reads as TGTGCCAGCAGCCCTCTAGCGGGGGGGTGGGAGACCCAGTACTTC. It yields the protein CASSPLAGGWETQYF.

Comments on this clone: Distinct nucleotide sequences in the sample also encode this CDR3. The chain employs TRBV7-3 and TRBJ1-1; D is perhaps TRBD1 (6 bases). V lost 5 bases and J lost 14, with 18 bases in between. The V gene's germline CDR1 is SGHTA and CDR2 FQGTGA. This CDR3 comprises 12 residues. CDR3 loop: CASSPFGGQAFF. CDR3 DNA: TGTGCCAGCAGCCCTTTCGGGGGCCAGGCATTCTTT.

J is TRBJ1-2 and V is TRBV11-2, with 7 bases aligning to TRBD1. The V segment lost 0 bases and the J segment 4 bases; nucleotides outside the gene matches: 8. Germline loops: CDR1 SGHAT, CDR2 FQNNGV. The length of the CDR3 is 16 residues. This CDR3 is CASSLDRVRGGYGYTF. CDR3 nucleotide sequence: TGTGCCAGCAGCTTAGATCGGGTCAGGGGGGGCTATGGCTACACCTTC.

This rearrangement joins TRBV4-1 to TRBJ2-1; unclear D gene. CDR3 size: 16 residues. Trimming stripped 4 bases from V and 2 bases from J, with 15 bases between. Germline-derived CDR1 and CDR2 are MGHRA and YSYEKL. CDR3 protein: CASSRTLTETYNEQFF. Written as DNA, the CDR3 is TGCGCCAGCAGCCGCACACTGACGGAAACCTACAATGAGCAGTTCTTC.

The chain is built from TRBV11-2 and TRBJ2-7; 7 bases fit TRBD2. Germline lookup yields CDR1 SGHAT and CDR2 FQNNGV. V dropped 1 base and J dropped 7; count of bases not matched to a gene: 10. CDR3 size: 15 residues. CDR3 sequence: CASSLGLADIREQYF. The CDR3 DNA reads as TGTGCCAGCAGCTTAGGCCTAGCGGATATAAGGGAGCAGTACTTC. The full variable domain, rest sourced from reference TRBV11-2 and TRBJ2-7, is EAGVAQSPRYKIIEKRQSVAFWCNPISGHATLYWYQQILGQGPKLLIQFQNNGVVDDSQLPKDRFSAERLKGVDSTLKIQPAKLEDSAVYLCASSLGLADIREQYFGPGTRLTVT.